This T cell receptor (beta chain) was captured by sequencing in a study of T cell responses to AZD1222 COVID-19 vaccine (dated by TCRdb to the early 2020s). Regarding the complete study: A total of over 230 trial participants underwent TCR sequencing, of whom 200 to 220 received two doses of AZD1222 and 26 received two doses of the MenACWY control vaccine. Trial participants were enrolled by age into 18-55, 56-69 and 70-plus year subgroups, with roughly 160, 29 and 62 TCR-sequenced participants respectively.

About this clone: It lacks a known antigen. Base quality data are lacking; no much larger clone is found one base away.

Here is what the overall study found, with its caveats: Conclusions about previously exposed vaccinees are limited, since just five to seven AZD1222 recipients were seropositive for SARS-CoV-2 at baseline. The vaccine-associated CD4 TCRs covered the entire spike protein, and the dominant responses fell in regions 160-218 and 743-854. In the small 56-69-year group, the increase in depth fell short of significance, most likely because of low power. Reportedly, close to half of the unique spike-specific TCRs recognized epitopes lying outside the regions that are mutated in the B.1.351 and B.1.1.7 variants. Most participants were white British and females outnumbered males, and the authors suggested that clonal diversity may have been underestimated. A significant rise in spike-specific TCR breadth and depth was observed after two AZD1222 doses relative to day 0 and relative to MenACWY recipients. Because no day 14 peak-response samples were available, the repertoires could be characterized only after the peak T cell response.

Interpreted using the paper, the time point label stands for: about 28 days (+/-7) after the second vaccine dose. AZD1222 recipients whose second dose came at about 4 weeks and those whose second dose came at about 12 weeks were combined into one group, since spike-specific TCR depth and breadth did not differ between the two schedules. Samples from vaccinated people were obtained from the UK trials COV001 and COV002, which included a single-blind randomized controlled phase 2/3 trial of AZD1222 (ChAdOx1 nCoV-19) in healthy adults. For TCRbeta chain sequencing, PBMC samples from trial participants were taken at day 0 and at day 28 after the second dose. The CDR3 regions of human TCRbeta chains were analyzed by immunosequencing. The original pipeline was this. TCRs in the repertoires were matched against a reference library of SARS-CoV-2-specific TCRs that had been generated with the MIRA antigen-specificity platform. Breadth was defined as the fraction of unique TCRs that were SARS-CoV-2-associated, and depth was defined as the fraction of total T cells that were SARS-CoV-2-associated. Each spike-specific TCR was assigned to its reactive spike region and to a CD4 or CD8 class using the MIRA data. Log10-transformed breadth and depth values were compared by one-way ANOVA with Sidak's multiple comparisons tests. Here the immuneACCESS table is served through TCRdb, limited to in-frame sequences with V and J called. Missing clones are a known gap in these copies; in checked studies unresolved V genes cover under half, and the rest lacks a known reason. Clone size and the V and J calls come from that table; the DNA yielded D and trimming. For this sample there are 95,000 or so clones; approximately 90% appear just once. Jointly, the top ten make up around 8% of the sample.

The sequence was obtained from an adult who received the AZD1222 COVID-19 vaccine. The sample consisted of peripheral blood, taken 28 days after the second AZD1222 dose.

Here is the DNA: TGTGCCAGCAGTACCGGGGTAGGGTTCTATAATTCACCCCTCCACTTT. Its amino acids are CASSTGVGFYNSPLHF. The chain was built from TRBV9 and TRBJ1-6; the D gene is unclear. Trimming costs V 5 bases and J 3 bases, and their ends lie 15 bases apart. The CDR3 holds 16 amino acids from the cysteine to the phenylalanine. CDR3 DNA is the only sequence kept; it has 48 bases, read in frame from the first base. The germline V gene encodes CDR1 SGDLS and CDR2 YYNGEE.